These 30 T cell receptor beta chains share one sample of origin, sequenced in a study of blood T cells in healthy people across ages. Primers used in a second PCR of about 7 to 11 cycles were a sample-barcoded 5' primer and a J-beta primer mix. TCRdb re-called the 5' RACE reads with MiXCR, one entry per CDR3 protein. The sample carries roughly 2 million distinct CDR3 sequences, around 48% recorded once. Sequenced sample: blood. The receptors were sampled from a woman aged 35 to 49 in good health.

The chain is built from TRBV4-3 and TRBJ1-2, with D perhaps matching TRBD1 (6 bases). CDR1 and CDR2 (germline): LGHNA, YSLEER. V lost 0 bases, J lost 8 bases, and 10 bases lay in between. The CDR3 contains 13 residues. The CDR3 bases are TGCGCCAGCAGCCAAGATCGGGACACAGGCTACACCTTC. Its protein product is CASSQDRDTGYTF.

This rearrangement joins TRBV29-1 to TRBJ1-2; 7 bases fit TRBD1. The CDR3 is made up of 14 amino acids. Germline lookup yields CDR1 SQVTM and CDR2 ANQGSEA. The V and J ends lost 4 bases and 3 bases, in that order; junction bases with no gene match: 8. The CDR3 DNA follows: TGCAGCGTTGCGGGACAGAGTCTTGACTATGGCTACACCTTC. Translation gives CSVAGQSLDYGYTF.

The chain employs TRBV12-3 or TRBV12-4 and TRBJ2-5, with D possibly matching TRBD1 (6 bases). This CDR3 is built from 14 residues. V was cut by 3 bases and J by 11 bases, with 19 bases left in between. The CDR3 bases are TGTGCCAGCAGTTTGGGTCAGGGGATATTGGAGCAGTACTTC. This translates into CASSLGQGILEQYF.

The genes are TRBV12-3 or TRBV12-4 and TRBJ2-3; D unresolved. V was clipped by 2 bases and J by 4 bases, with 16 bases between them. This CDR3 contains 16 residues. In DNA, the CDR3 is TGTGCCAGCAGTTTACAAGTTCGTCTAACACCAGATACGCAGTATTTT. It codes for CASSLQVRLTPDTQYF.

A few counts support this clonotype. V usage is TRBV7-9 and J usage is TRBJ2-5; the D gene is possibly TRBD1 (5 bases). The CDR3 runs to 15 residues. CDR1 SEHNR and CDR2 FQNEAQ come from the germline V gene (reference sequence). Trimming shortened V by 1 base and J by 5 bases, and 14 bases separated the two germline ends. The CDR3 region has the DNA TGTGCCAGCAGCTTAGTCCAGGGAAGGAAGGAGACCCAGTACTTC. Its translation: CASSLVQGRKETQYF.

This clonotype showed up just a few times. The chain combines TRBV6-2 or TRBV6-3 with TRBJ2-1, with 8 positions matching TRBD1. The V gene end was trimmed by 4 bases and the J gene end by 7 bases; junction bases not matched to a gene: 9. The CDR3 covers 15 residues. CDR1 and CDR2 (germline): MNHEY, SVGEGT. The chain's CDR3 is CASSSGTGVGNEQFF. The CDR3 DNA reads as TGTGCCAGCAGTTCCGGGACAGGCGTCGGGAATGAGCAGTTCTTC.

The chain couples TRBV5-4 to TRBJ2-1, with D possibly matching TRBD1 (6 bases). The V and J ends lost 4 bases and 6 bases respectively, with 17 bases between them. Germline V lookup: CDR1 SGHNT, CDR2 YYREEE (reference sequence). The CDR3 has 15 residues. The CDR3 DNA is TGTGCCAGCAGCCCGACCCGACAGGACCGCAATGAGCAGTTCTTC. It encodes CASSPTRQDRNEQFF.

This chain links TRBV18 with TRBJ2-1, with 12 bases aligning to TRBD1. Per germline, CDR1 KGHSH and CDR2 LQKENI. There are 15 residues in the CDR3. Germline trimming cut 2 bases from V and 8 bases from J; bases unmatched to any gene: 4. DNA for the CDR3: TGTGCCAGCTCACCATCCGGGACAGGGGGCGATGAGCAGTTCTTC. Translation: CASSPSGTGGDEQFF.

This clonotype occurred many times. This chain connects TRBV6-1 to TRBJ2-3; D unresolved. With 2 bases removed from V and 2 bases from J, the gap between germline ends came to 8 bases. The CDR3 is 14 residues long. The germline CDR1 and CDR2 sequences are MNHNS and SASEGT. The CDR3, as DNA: TGTGCCAGCAGTGAAAGGTCCGACACAGATACGCAGTATTTT. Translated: CASSERSDTDTQYF.

As DNA, the CDR3 is TGTGCCAGCAGTACTCAGACAGGGGGCATAGAAAAACTGTTTTTT. It encodes CASSTQTGGIEKLFF. The genes are TRBV6-6 and TRBJ1-4; 10 nucleotides match TRBD1. The CDR3 totals 15 residues. Germline V gene data show CDR1 as MNHNY and CDR2 as SVGAGI (reference sequence). The junction had 8 bases not matched to a gene; V was cut back by 5 bases and J by 8 bases.

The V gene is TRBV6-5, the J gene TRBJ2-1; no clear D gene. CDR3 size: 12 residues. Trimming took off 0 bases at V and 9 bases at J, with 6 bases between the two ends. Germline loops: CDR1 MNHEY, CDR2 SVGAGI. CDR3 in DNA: TGTGCCAGCAGTTACTCGGTAGGTGAGCAGTTCTTC. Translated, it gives CASSYSVGEQFF.

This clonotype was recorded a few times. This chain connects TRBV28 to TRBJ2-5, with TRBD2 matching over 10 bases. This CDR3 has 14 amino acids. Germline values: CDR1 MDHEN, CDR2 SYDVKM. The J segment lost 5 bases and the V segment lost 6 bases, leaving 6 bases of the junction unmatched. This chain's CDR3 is CASRLAGYEETQYF. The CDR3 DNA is TGTGCCAGCAGACTAGCGGGGTATGAGGAGACCCAGTACTTC.

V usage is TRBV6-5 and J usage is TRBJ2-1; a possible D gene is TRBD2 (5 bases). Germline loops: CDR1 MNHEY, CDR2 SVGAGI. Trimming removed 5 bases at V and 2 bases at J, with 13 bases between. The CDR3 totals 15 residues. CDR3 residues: CASSQQRLPYNEQFF. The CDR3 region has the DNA TGTGCCAGCAGTCAACAGCGACTACCCTACAATGAGCAGTTCTTC.

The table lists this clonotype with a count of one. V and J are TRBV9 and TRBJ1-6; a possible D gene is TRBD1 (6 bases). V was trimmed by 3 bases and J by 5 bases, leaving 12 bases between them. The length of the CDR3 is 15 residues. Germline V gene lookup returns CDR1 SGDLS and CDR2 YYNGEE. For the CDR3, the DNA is TGTGCCAGCAGCGCTACTCAGGGGAATAATTCACCCCTCCACTTT. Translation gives CASSATQGNNSPLHF.

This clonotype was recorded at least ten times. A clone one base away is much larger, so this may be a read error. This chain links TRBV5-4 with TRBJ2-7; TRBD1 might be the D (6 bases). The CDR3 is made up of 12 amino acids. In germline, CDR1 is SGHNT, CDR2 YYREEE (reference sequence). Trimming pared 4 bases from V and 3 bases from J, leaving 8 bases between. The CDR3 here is CASSRDNYEQYF. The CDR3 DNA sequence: TGTGCCAGCAGCCGGGACAACTACGAGCAGTACTTC.

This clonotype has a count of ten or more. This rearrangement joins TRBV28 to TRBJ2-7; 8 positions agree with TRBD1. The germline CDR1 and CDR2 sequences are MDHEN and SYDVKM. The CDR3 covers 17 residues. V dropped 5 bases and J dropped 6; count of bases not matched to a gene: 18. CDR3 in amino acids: CASSPSPGTGPLGEQYF. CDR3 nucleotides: TGTGCCAGCAGTCCCTCCCCCGGGACAGGTCCCCTGGGCGAGCAGTACTTC.

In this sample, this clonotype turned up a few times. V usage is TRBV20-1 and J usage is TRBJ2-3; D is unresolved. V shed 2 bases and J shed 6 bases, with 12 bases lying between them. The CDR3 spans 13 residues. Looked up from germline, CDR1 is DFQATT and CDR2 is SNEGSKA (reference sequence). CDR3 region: CSARLAPGDTQYF. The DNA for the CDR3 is TGCAGTGCTAGATTAGCCCCTGGGGATACGCAGTATTTT.

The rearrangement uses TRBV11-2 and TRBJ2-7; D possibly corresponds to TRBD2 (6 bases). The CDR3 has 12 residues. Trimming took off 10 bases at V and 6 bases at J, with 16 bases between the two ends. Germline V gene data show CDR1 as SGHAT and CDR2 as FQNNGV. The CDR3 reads CATELAQGEQYF. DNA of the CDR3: TGTGCCACCGAACTAGCCCAAGGCGAGCAGTACTTC.

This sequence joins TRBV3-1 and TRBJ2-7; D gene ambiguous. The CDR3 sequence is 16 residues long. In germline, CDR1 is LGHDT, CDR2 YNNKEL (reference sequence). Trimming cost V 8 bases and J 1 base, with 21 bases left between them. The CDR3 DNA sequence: TGTGCCAGCCGGGTAGGGCGGCAGGACGGATCCTACGAGCAGTACTTC. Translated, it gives CASRVGRQDGSYEQYF.

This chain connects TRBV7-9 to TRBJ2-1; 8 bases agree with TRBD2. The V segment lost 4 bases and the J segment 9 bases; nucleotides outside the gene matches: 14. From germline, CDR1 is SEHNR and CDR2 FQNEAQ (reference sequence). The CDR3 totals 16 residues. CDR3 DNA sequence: TGTGCCAGCAGCTCCCTTCGGGCTAGCGGGCGTAGTGAGCAGTTCTTC. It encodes CASSSLRASGRSEQFF. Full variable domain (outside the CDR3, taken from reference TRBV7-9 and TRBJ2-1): DTGVSQNPRHKITKRGQNVTFRCDPISEHNRLYWYRQTLGQGPEFLTYFQNEAQLEKSRLLSDRFSAERPKGSFSTLEIQRTEQGDSAMYLCASSSLRASGRSEQFFGPGTRLTVL.

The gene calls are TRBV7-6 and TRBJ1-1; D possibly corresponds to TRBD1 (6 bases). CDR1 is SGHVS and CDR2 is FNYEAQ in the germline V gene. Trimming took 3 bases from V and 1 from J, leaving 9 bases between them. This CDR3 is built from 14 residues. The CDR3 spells CASSFLGQNTEAFF. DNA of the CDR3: TGTGCCAGCAGCTTTTTGGGACAGAACACTGAAGCTTTCTTT. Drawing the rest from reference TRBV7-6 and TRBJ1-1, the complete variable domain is GAGVSQSPRYKVTKRGQDVALRCDPISGHVSLYWYRQALGQGPEFLTYFNYEAQQDKSGLPNDRFSAERPEGSISTLTIQRTEQRDSAMYRCASSFLGQNTEAFFGQGTRLTVV.

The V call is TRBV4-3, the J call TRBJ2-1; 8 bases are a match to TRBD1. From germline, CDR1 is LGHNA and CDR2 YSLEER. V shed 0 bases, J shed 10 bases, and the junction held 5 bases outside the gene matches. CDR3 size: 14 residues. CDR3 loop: CASSQDFRDREQFF. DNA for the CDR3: TGCGCCAGCAGCCAAGATTTCAGGGACAGGGAGCAGTTCTTC.

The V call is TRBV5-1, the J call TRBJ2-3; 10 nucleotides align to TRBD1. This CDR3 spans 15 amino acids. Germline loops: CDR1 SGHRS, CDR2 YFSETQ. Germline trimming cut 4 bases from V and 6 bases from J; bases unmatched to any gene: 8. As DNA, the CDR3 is TGCGCCAGCAGCCCTACCGACAGGGGGCACGATACGCAGTATTTT. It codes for CASSPTDRGHDTQYF.

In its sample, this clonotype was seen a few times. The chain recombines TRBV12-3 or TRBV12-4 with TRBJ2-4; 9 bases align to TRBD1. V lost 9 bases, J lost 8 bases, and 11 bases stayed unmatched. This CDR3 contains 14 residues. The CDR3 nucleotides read TGTGCCAGTTGCGAGGGACAGGGTAGTTACATTCAGTACTTC. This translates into CASCEGQGSYIQYF.

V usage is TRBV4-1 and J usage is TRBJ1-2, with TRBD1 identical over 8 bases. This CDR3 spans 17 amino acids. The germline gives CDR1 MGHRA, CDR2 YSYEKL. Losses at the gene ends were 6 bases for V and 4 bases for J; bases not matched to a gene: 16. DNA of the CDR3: TGCGCCAGCAGTCACCGGAAACAGGGGGGAACCTCCTATGGCTACACCTTC. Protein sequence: CASSHRKQGGTSYGYTF.

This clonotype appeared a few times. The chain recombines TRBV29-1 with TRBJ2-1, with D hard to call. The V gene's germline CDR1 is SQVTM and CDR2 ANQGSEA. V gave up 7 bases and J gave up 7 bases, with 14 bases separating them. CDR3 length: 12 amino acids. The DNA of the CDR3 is TGCAGCGCAATTGTAGCTAGGAATGAGCAGTTCTTC. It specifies CSAIVARNEQFF.

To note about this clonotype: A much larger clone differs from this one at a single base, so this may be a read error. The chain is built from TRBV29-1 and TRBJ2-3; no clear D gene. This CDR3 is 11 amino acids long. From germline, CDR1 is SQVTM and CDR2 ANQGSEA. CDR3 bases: TGCAGCGTTGATATCTCAGAGACGCAGTATTTT. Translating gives CSVDISETQYF.

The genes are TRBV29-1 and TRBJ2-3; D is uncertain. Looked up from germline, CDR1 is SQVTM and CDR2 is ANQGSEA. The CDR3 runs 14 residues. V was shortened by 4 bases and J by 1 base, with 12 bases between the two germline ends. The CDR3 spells CSVGSYWGTDTQYF. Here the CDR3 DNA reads TGCAGCGTTGGCAGTTATTGGGGCACAGATACGCAGTATTTT.

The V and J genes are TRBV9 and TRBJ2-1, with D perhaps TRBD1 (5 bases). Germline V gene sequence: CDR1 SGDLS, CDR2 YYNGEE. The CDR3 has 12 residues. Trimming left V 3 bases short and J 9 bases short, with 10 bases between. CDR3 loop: CASSAGLGEQFF. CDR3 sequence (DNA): TGTGCCAGCAGCGCAGGGTTGGGTGAGCAGTTCTTC.

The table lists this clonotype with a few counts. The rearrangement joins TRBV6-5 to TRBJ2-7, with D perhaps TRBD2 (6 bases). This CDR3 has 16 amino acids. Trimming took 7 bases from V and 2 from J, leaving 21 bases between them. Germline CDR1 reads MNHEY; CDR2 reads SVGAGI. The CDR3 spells CASTHIRGGVPYEQYF. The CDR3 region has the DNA TGTGCCAGCACGCACATCCGTGGCGGGGTACCCTACGAGCAGTACTTC.